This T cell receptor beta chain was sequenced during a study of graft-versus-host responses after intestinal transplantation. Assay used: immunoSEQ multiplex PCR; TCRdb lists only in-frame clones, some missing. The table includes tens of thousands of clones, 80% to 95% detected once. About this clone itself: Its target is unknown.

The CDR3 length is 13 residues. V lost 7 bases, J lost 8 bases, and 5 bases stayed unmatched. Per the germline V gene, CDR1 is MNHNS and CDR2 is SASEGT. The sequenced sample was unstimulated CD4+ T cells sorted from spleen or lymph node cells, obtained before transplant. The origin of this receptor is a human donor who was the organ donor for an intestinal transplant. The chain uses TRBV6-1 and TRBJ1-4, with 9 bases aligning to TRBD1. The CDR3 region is CASTGTGKEKLFF. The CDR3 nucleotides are TGTGCCAGCACGGGGACAGGGAAGGAAAAACTGTTTTTT.